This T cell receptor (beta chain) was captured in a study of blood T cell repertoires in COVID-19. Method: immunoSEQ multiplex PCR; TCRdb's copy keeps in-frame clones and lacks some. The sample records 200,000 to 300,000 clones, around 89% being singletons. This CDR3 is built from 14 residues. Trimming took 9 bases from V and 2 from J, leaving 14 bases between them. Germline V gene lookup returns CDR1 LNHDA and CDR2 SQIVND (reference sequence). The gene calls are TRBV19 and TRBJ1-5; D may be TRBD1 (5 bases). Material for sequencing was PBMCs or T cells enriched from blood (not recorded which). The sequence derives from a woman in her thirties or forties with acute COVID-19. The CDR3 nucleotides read TGTGCCAGCGTGGGGGGGACCGGCAATCAGCCCCAGCATTTT. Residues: CASVGGTGNQPQHF.